The 27 T cell receptor beta chains presented below share a single source sample, sequenced in a study of human T cells and chemical hapten exposure. TCRdb recomputed calls from the RACE reads with MiXCR, one row per CDR3 protein. This table has a few hundred thousand distinct CDR3 sequences, about 6.3% appearing once. Time point described: patch test 2, 6 weeks after DPC sensitization. The treatment denotes: therapeutic diphenylcyclopropenone sensitization with weekly scalp DPC. The specimen was whole blood, collected in connection with sensitization to the hapten diphenylcyclopropenone (DPC). Receptors originate from a woman between 18 and 29 years old with alopecia areata. Some clones in this sample may be carry-over from other donors' samples.

This clonotype showed up many times. The chain links TRBV18 to TRBJ1-5; weak D call: TRBD1 (5 bases). The CDR3 runs 15 residues. CDR1 KGHSH and CDR2 LQKENI come from the germline V gene. The V and J ends lost 6 bases and 1 base respectively, with 13 bases between them. The CDR3 bases are TGTGCCAGCTCGCCTCAGGAGGGGAGCAATCAGCCCCAGCATTTT. This translates into CASSPQEGSNQPQHF.

The genes are TRBV2 and TRBJ2-6, with TRBD2 as a possible D gene (5 bases). This CDR3 is 12 amino acids long. The germline V gene encodes CDR1 SNHLY and CDR2 FYNNEI. With 8 bases removed from V and 4 bases from J, the gap between germline ends came to 6 bases. This CDR3 is CASLAGANVLTF. The CDR3 DNA follows: TGTGCCAGCCTAGCCGGGGCCAACGTCCTGACTTTC.

V is TRBV3-1 and J is TRBJ2-3; D is possibly TRBD1 (6 bases). CDR1 LGHDT and CDR2 YNNKEL come from the germline V gene (reference sequence). V was shortened by 4 bases and J by 2 bases, with 19 bases between the two germline ends. The CDR3 loop spans 17 amino acids. CDR3 nucleotide sequence: TGTGCCAGCAGCCCTACTATGACTCAGGGGTCCACAGATACGCAGTATTTT. Protein sequence: CASSPTMTQGSTDTQYF.

This clonotype showed up many times. The CDR3 nucleotides are TGTGCCAGCAGCTTAGGACGCGAGCAGTACTTC. Protein: CASSLGREQYF. The rearrangement links TRBV7-2 to TRBJ2-7; no firm D call. The germline gives CDR1 SGHTA, CDR2 FQGNSA. This CDR3 is built from 11 residues. V was clipped by 1 base and J by 6 bases, with 4 bases between them.

The gene calls are TRBV6-2 or TRBV6-3 and TRBJ2-5, with D hard to call. Germline CDR1 and CDR2: MNHEY and SVGEGT. Trimming pared 8 bases from V and 2 bases from J, leaving 18 bases between. The CDR3 is made up of 15 amino acids. This chain's CDR3 is CASASGPNFQETQYF. CDR3 DNA: TGTGCCAGCGCGTCTGGACCGAATTTTCAAGAGACCCAGTACTTC.

The table lists this clonotype with many counts. This chain's CDR3 is CASQSRADTQYF. The CDR3 coding sequence is TGTGCCAGCCAATCGAGGGCAGATACGCAGTATTTT. The V and J genes are TRBV7-2 and TRBJ2-3; D possibly corresponds to TRBD2 (5 bases). The germline V and J ends were trimmed by 8 bases and 4 bases, with 10 bases remaining between them. The CDR3 length is 12 residues. The germline V gene has CDR1 SGHTA and CDR2 FQGNSA.

This clonotype was counted a few times. A much larger clonotype is one base distant, so this may be a read error. The gene calls are TRBV27 and TRBJ2-7; D possibly uses TRBD1 or TRBD2 (6 bases each). The V gene lost 2 bases and the J gene lost 4 bases, with 21 bases spanning the gap. CDR1 is MNHEY, CDR2 SMNVEV, per germline (reference sequence). The CDR3 has 17 residues. The CDR3 sequence is CASSLSIRAGDWYEQYF. The DNA for the CDR3 is TGTGCCAGCAGTTTAAGTATCCGGGCAGGGGACTGGTACGAGCAGTACTTC.

This clonotype was observed a few times. The rearrangement uses TRBV6-2 or TRBV6-3 and TRBJ1-5; D ambiguous. V lost 1 base to trimming and J lost 5 bases, with 6 bases between them. The CDR3 has 13 residues. The germline V gene has CDR1 MNHEY and CDR2 SVGEGT. The CDR3 DNA sequence: TGTGCCAGCAGTTACTTGTTATATCAGCCCCAGCATTTT. Its protein product is CASSYLLYQPQHF.

This clonotype was picked up many times. The chain recombines TRBV18 with TRBJ1-1; D not resolved. Germline V gives CDR1 KGHSH, CDR2 LQKENI. Trimming pared 3 bases from V and 8 bases from J, leaving 13 bases between. The CDR3 contains 13 residues. The CDR3 nucleotides are TGTGCCAGCTCACCGCTCCCTACGGGGGAAGCTTTCTTT. Translating gives CASSPLPTGEAFF. The complete variable domain, with remaining parts taken from reference TRBV18 and TRBJ1-1, reads NAGVMQNPRHLVRRRGQEARLRCSPMKGHSHVYWYRQLPEEGLKFMVYLQKENIIDESGMPKERFSAEFPKEGPSILRIQQVVRGDSAAYFCASSPLPTGEAFFGQGTRLTVV.

The rearrangement joins TRBV2 to TRBJ1-3; 9 bases fit TRBD1. J lost 5 bases, V lost 6 bases, and 2 bases had no gene match. The CDR3 length is 13 residues. Germline V gene sequence: CDR1 SNHLY, CDR2 FYNNEI. The CDR3 nucleotides read TGTGCCAGCAGGGGGACAGGGCGAAACACCATATATTTT. This codes for CASRGTGRNTIYF.

This clonotype was observed at least ten times. The chain uses TRBV4-1 and TRBJ1-4, with 8 nucleotides matching TRBD1. CDR1 MGHRA and CDR2 YSYEKL come from the germline V gene. This CDR3 has 15 residues. After removal of 4 bases from V and 7 bases from J, the junction contained 8 bases not matched to a gene. The CDR3 DNA is TGCGCCAGCAGCCTGATGACAGGGGCGCCTGAAAAACTGTTTTTT. Its translation is CASSLMTGAPEKLFF.

V and J are TRBV3-1 and TRBJ2-2; a weak D match, TRBD1 (6 bases). This CDR3 is built from 15 residues. V lost 4 bases and J lost 1, with 10 bases in between. The germline V gene encodes CDR1 LGHDT and CDR2 YNNKEL (reference sequence). CDR3 nucleotide sequence: TGTGCCAGCAGCCTACAGGGCGGGAACACCGGGGAGCTGTTTTTT. Protein sequence: CASSLQGGNTGELFF.

This clonotype appeared a few times. The chain carries TRBV29-1 and TRBJ2-2; perhaps TRBD2 as D (6 bases). V lost 4 bases and J lost 14, with 17 bases in between. CDR3 length: 12 residues. Germline assignment: CDR1 SQVTM and CDR2 ANQGSEA. The CDR3: CSVAVVRGGLFF. The CDR3 DNA is TGCAGCGTTGCCGTCGTGCGGGGTGGACTGTTTTTT.

In this sample, this clonotype turned up many times. An end of the junction does not agree with germline; a read error may underlie this. The V gene is TRBV4-2, the J gene TRBJ1-5, with a tentative D call TRBD1 (6 bases). CDR1 is LGHNA and CDR2 is YNFKEQ in the germline V gene. The length of the CDR3 is 15 residues. CDR3 in DNA: TGCGCCAGCAGCCAAGACGGGGGCGGCAATCAGCCCCAGCATTTT. This translates into CASSQDGGGNQPQHF.

This clonotype was seen a few times. The chain recombines TRBV7-3 with TRBJ2-1, with D possibly TRBD1 on 6 matching bases. V was shortened by 5 bases and J by 9 bases, with 17 bases between the two germline ends. This CDR3 is 14 amino acids long. The V gene's germline CDR1 is SGHTA and CDR2 FQGTGA. This chain's CDR3 is CASSPQGSPGEQFF. The DNA of the CDR3 is TGTGCCAGCAGCCCTCAGGGGTCTCCGGGTGAGCAGTTCTTC.

This clonotype has a count of ten or more. The gene calls are TRBV29-1 and TRBJ1-1; TRBD1 might be the D (6 bases). The ends were cut back, 7 bases at V and 7 bases at J, with 19 bases in the middle. The CDR3 is 13 residues long. CDR1 is SQVTM and CDR2 is ANQGSEA in the germline V gene. The CDR3 bases are TGCAGCGGACTTACCGGGACATCTCTTGAAGCTTTCTTT. Protein sequence: CSGLTGTSLEAFF.

This clonotype was observed many times. The DNA for the CDR3 is TGTGCCAGCAGCACCAGACAGGGCTTGAACACCGGGGAGCTGTTTTTT. It encodes CASSTRQGLNTGELFF. This chain uses TRBV9 with TRBJ2-2; 7 bases agree with TRBD1. From germline, CDR1 is SGDLS and CDR2 YYNGEE. The junction had 7 bases not matched to a gene; V was cut back by 4 bases and J by 1 base. The CDR3 loop spans 16 amino acids. Looking up the rest from reference TRBV9 and TRBJ2-2 gives the full variable domain: DSGVTQTPKHLITATGQRVTLRCSPRSGDLSVYWYQQSLDQGLQFLIQYYNGEERAKGNILERFSAQQFPDLHSELNLSSLELGDSALYFCASSTRQGLNTGELFFGEGSRLTVL.

The rearrangement uses TRBV7-2 and TRBJ2-3; D is unclear. The V gene lost 5 bases and the J gene lost 0 bases, with 21 bases spanning the gap. The germline gives CDR1 SGHTA, CDR2 FQGNSA. The CDR3 covers 18 residues. The CDR3 protein is CASSSKLQPSPSTDTQYF. CDR3 nucleotide sequence: TGTGCCAGCAGCAGTAAATTACAACCCAGCCCGAGCACAGATACGCAGTATTTT.

The rearrangement joins TRBV7-2 to TRBJ2-3, with 9 bases matching TRBD1. The J segment lost 5 bases and the V segment lost 2 bases, leaving 2 bases of the junction unmatched. CDR1 and CDR2 from the germline V gene are SGHTA and FQGNSA. The CDR3 loop spans 14 amino acids. In DNA, the CDR3 is TGTGCCAGCAGCTTAATGACAGGGGGAGATACGCAGTATTTT. Amino acids: CASSLMTGGDTQYF.

This chain links TRBV3-1 with TRBJ1-2; the D is unclear. The CDR3 runs to 15 residues. Deletions cut 4 bases from V and 8 bases from J, with 20 bases between. The germline V gene has CDR1 LGHDT and CDR2 YNNKEL (reference sequence). In DNA, the CDR3 is TGTGCCAGCAGCCGTACCATGGGCGCCATGATGGGCTACACCTTC. Residues: CASSRTMGAMMGYTF.

This clonotype was counted many times. This chain uses TRBV9 with TRBJ1-2; D gene uncertain. CDR1 is SGDLS, CDR2 YYNGEE, per germline. The CDR3 extends over 15 amino acids. V dropped 3 bases and J dropped 4 bases, with 16 bases sitting between them. CDR3 sequence (DNA): TGTGCCAGCAGCGCTCCCGATAAGGGCTCCTATGGCTACACCTTC. Residues: CASSAPDKGSYGYTF. Combining the CDR3 with reference TRBV9 and TRBJ1-2 gives the whole variable domain DSGVTQTPKHLITATGQRVTLRCSPRSGDLSVYWYQQSLDQGLQFLIQYYNGEERAKGNILERFSAQQFPDLHSELNLSSLELGDSALYFCASSAPDKGSYGYTFGSGTRLTVV.

This clonotype was counted many times. The V gene is TRBV6-5, the J gene TRBJ1-2; TRBD1 agrees at 9 bases. Germline CDR1 MNHEY, CDR2 SVGAGI. The CDR3 totals 14 residues. V was clipped by 6 bases and J by 3 bases; unmatched bases: 5. In nucleotides, the CDR3 is TGTGCCAGCAGGACGGGACAGGGAGACTATGGCTACACCTTC. This gives the protein CASRTGQGDYGYTF.

V gene TRBV7-3 combines with J gene TRBJ2-3; maybe TRBD1 (5 bases). Germline V CDR1 and CDR2: SGHTA, FQGTGA. The CDR3 consists of 16 residues. V shed 5 bases and J shed 2 bases, with 17 bases lying between them. The CDR3 protein is CASSLPDTRLTDTQYF. The CDR3 DNA reads as TGTGCCAGCAGCCTTCCGGACACCCGCCTCACAGATACGCAGTATTTT.

This clonotype was counted between two and nine times. V usage is TRBV20-1 and J usage is TRBJ1-4; no clear D gene. The V end was cut by 2 bases, the J end by 4 bases, with 14 bases between. Germline CDR1 and CDR2: DFQATT and SNEGSKA (reference sequence). The CDR3 contains 15 residues. The CDR3: CSARNSDGLNEKLFF. The CDR3 bases are TGCAGTGCTAGAAACTCCGACGGGCTTAATGAAAAACTGTTTTTT.

This clonotype appeared many times. This chain joins TRBV6-1 and TRBJ2-6; D may be TRBD1 (6 bases). CDR1 and CDR2 (germline): MNHNS, SASEGT. Trimming stripped 6 bases from V and 0 bases from J, with 9 bases between. CDR3 length: 15 residues. DNA of the CDR3: TGTGCCAGCAGACAGGGTCACTCTGGGGCCAACGTCCTGACTTTC. Translation: CASRQGHSGANVLTF.

This clonotype was counted a few times. This chain links TRBV28 with TRBJ2-7, with TRBD2 matching over 10 bases. V gave up 1 base and J gave up 3 bases; unmatched junction bases: 12. Germline V lookup: CDR1 MDHEN, CDR2 SYDVKM. The CDR3 length is 18 residues. In DNA form, the CDR3 reads TGTGCCAGCAGTTTATTCCCGAAGACTAGCGGGTATCTCTACGAGCAGTACTTC. It specifies CASSLFPKTSGYLYEQYF. Variable domain in full (rest from reference TRBV28 and TRBJ2-7): DVKVTQSSRYLVKRTGEKVFLECVQDMDHENMFWYRQDPGLGLRLIYFSYDVKMKEKGDIPEGYSVSREKKERFSLILESASTNQTSMYLCASSLFPKTSGYLYEQYFGPGTRLTVT.

The chain couples TRBV13 to TRBJ1-2, with D tentatively TRBD1 (5 bases). V dropped 1 base and J dropped 0 bases, with 15 bases sitting between them. CDR3 length: 17 residues. Looked up from germline, CDR1 is PRHDT and CDR2 is FYEKMQ (reference sequence). This CDR3 is CASSLESRTLPNYGYTF. The DNA of the CDR3 is TGTGCCAGCAGCTTAGAGTCCCGGACACTCCCTAACTATGGCTACACCTTC.